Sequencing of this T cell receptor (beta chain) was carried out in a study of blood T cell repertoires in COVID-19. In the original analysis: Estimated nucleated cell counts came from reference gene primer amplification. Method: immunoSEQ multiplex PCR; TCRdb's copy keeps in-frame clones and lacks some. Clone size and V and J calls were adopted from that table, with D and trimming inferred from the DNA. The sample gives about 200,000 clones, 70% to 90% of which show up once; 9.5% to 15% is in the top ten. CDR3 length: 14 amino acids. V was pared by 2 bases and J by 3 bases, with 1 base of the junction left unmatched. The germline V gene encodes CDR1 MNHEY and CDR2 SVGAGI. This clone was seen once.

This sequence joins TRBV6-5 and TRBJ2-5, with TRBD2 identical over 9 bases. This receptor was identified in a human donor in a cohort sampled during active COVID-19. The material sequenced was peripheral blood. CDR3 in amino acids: CASSYGGGEETQYF. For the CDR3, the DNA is TGTGCCAGCAGTTACGGCGGGGGGGAAGAGACCCAGTACTTC.